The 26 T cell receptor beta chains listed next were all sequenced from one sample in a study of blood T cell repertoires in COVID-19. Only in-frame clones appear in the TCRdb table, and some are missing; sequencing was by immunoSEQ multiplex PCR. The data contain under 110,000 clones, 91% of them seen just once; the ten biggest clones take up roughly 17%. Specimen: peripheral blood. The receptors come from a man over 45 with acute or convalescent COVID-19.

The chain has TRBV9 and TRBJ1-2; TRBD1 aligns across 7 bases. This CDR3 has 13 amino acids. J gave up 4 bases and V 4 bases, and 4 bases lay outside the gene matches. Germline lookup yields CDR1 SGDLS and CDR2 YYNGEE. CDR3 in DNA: TGTGCCAGCAGCTTCAACAGGGGCTATGGCTACACCTTC. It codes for CASSFNRGYGYTF.

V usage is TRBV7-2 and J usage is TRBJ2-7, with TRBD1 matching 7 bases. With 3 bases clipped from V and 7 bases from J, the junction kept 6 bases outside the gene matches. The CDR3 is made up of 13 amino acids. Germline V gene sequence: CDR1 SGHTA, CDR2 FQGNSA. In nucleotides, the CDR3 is TGTGCCAGCAGCTTGGGGGTGGGACAGGAGCAGTACTTC. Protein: CASSLGVGQEQYF. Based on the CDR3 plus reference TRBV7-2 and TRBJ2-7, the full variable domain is GAGVSQSPSNKVTEKGKDVELRCDPISGHTALYWYRQSLGQGLEFLIYFQGNSAPDKSGLPSDRFSAERTGGSVSTLTIQRTQQEDSAVYLCASSLGVGQEQYFGPGTRLTVT.

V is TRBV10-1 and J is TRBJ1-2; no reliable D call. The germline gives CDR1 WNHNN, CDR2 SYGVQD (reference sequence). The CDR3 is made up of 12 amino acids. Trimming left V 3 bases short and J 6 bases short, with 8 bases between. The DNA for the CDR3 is TGCGCCAGCAGTGAAAACGGGGATGGCTACACCTTC. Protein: CASSENGDGYTF.

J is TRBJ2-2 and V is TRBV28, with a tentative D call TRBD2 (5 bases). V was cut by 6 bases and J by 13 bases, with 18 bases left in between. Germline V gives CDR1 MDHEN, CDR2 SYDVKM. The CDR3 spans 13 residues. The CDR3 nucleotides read TGTGCCAGCAGCAGCATAACGGGCCGGGGGCTGTTTTTT. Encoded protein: CASSSITGRGLFF. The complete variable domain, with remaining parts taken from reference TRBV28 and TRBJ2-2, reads DVKVTQSSRYLVKRTGEKVFLECVQDMDHENMFWYRQDPGLGLRLIYFSYDVKMKEKGDIPEGYSVSREKKERFSLILESASTNQTSMYLCASSSITGRGLFFGEGSRLTVL.

CDR3 DNA: TGTGCCAGCAGCACAGAGATGTCGCCGAATGGCTACACCTTC. This translates into CASSTEMSPNGYTF. The V call is TRBV13, the J call TRBJ1-2; no clear D gene. The CDR3 contains 14 residues. Germline CDR1 PRHDT, CDR2 FYEKMQ (reference sequence). The ends were cut back, 5 bases at V and 6 bases at J, with 16 bases in the middle.

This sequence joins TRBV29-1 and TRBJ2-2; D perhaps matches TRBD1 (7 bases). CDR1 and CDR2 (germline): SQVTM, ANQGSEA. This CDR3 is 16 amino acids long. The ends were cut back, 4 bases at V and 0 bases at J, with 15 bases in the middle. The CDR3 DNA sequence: TGCAGCGTTGTAAAGGGGGCGGGGTCGAACACCGGGGAGCTGTTTTTT. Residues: CSVVKGAGSNTGELFF.

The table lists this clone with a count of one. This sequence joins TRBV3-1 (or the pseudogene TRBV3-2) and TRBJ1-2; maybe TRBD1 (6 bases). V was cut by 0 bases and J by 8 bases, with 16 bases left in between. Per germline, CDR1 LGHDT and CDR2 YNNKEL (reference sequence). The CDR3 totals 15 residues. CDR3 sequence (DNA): TGTGCCAGCAGCCAAGATGGTCAGTCAGGGGACGGCTACACCTTC. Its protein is CASSQDGQSGDGYTF.

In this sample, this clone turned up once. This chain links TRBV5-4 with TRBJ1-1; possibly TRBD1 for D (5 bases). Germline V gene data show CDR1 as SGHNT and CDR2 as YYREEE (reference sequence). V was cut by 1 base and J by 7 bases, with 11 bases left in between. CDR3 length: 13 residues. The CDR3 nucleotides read TGTGCCAGCAGCTTGTCAGGGTTGGGTGAAGCTTTCTTT. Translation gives CASSLSGLGEAFF.

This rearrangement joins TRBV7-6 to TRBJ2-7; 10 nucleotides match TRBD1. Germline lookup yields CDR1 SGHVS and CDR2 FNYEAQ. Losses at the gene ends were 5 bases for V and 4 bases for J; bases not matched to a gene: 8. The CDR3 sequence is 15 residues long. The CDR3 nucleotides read TGTGCCAGCAGCCAACGACAGGGGGCGCAGTACGAGCAGTACTTC. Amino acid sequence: CASSQRQGAQYEQYF.

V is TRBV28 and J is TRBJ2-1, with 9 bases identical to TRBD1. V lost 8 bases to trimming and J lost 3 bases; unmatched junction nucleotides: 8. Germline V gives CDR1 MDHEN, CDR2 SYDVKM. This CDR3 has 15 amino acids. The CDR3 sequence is CASRWTGDLYNEQFF. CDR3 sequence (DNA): TGTGCCAGCCGATGGACAGGGGACCTCTACAATGAGCAGTTCTTC.

CDR3 sequence reads: CASSSGTGADEQYF. The CDR3 nucleotides are TGTGCCAGCAGCTCCGGGACAGGGGCCGACGAGCAGTACTTC. V gene TRBV5-6 combines with J gene TRBJ2-7; 10 nucleotides match TRBD1. Germline lookup yields CDR1 SGHDT and CDR2 YYEEEE. This CDR3 contains 14 residues. Trimming at V came to 3 bases and at J to 5 bases, leaving 5 bases not matched to a gene.

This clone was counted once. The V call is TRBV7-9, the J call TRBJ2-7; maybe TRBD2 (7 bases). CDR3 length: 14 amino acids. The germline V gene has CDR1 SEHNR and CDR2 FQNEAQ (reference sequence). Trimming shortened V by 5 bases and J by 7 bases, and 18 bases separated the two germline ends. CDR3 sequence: CASSLSAGAGEQYF. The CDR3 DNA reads TGTGCCAGCAGCCTCTCGGCGGGGGCGGGTGAGCAGTACTTC.

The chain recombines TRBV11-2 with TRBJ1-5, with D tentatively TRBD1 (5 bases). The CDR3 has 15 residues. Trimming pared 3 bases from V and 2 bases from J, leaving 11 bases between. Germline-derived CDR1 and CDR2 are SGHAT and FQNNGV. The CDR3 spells CASSLLGEGNQPQHF. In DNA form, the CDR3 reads TGTGCCAGCAGCTTGTTAGGGGAGGGCAATCAGCCCCAGCATTTT.

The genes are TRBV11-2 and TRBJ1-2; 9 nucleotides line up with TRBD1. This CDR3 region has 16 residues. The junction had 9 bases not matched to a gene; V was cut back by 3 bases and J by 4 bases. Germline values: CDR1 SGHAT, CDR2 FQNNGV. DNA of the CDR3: TGTGCCAGCAGCTTGGGAGGGCAGACAGGGGGCTATGGCTACACCTTC. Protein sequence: CASSLGGQTGGYGYTF.

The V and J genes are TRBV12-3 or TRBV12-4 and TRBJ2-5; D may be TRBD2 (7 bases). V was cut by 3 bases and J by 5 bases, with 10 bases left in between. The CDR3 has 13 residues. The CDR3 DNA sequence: TGTGCCAGCAGTTTTGGGGGGGCGGAGACCCAGTACTTC. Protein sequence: CASSFGGAETQYF.

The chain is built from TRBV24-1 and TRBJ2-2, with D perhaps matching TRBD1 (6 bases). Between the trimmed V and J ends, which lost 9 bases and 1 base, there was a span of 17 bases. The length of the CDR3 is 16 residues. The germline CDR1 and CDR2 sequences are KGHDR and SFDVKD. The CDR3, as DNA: TGTGCCACCCAAGCCGCCGGGACATTGAACACCGGGGAGCTGTTTTTT. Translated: CATQAAGTLNTGELFF.

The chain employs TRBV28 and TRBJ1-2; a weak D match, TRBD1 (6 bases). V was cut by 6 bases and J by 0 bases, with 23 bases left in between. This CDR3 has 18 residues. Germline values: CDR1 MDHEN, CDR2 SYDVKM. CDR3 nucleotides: TGTGCCAGCAGGCCTTTAACAGGGTCGGCTTTTGCTAACTATGGCTACACCTTC. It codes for CASRPLTGSAFANYGYTF.

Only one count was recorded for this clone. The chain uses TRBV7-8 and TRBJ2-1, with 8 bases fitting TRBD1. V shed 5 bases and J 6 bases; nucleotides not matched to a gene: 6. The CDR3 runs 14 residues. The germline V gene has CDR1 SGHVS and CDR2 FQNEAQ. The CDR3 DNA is TGTGCCAGCAGCCAAACTACAGGGGGCAATGAGCAGTTCTTC. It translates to CASSQTTGGNEQFF. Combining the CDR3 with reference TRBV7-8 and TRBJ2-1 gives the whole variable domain GAGVSQSPRYKVAKRGQDVALRCDPISGHVSLFWYQQALGQGPEFLTYFQNEAQLDKSGLPSDRFFAERPEGSVSTLKIQRTQQEDSAVYLCASSQTTGGNEQFFGPGTRLTVL.

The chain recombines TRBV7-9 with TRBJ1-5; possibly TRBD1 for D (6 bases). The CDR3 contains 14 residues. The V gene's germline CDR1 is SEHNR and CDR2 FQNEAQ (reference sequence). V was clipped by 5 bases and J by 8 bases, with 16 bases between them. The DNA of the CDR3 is TGTGCCAGCAGCCAAGGGACAACTATCAAGCCCCAGCATTTT. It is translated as CASSQGTTIKPQHF.

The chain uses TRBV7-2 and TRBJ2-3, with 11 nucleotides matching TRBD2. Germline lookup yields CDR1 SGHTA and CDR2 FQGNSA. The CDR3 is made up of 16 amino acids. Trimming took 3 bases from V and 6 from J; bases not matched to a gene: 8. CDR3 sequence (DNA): TGTGCCAGCAGCTTTGCTAGCGGGGGGAGCAGGGATACGCAGTATTTT. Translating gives CASSFASGGSRDTQYF.

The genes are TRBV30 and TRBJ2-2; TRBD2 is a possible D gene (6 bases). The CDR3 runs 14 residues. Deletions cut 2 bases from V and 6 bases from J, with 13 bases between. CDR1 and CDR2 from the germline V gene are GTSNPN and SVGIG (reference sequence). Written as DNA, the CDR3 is TGTGCCTGGAGTTTGTGGGGGGTGGCCGGGGAGCTGTTTTTT. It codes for CAWSLWGVAGELFF. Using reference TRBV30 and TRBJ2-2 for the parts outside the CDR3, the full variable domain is SQTIHQWPATLVQPVGSPLSLECTVEGTSNPNLYWYRQAAGRGLQLLFYSVGIGQISSEVPQNLSASRPQDRQFILSSKKLLLSDSGFYLCAWSLWGVAGELFFGEGSRLTVL.

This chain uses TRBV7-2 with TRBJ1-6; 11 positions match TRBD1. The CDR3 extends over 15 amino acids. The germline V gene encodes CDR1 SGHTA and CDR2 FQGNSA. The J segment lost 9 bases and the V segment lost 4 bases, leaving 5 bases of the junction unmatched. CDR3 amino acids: CASSSGQGESSPLHF. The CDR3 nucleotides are TGTGCCAGCAGCTCGGGACAGGGGGAATCTTCACCCCTCCACTTT.

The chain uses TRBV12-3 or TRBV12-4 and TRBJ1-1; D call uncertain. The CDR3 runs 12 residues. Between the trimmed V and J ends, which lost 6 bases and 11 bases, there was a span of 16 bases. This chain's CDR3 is CASRGSGSTAFF. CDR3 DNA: TGTGCCAGCAGAGGAAGCGGGAGCACGGCTTTCTTT.

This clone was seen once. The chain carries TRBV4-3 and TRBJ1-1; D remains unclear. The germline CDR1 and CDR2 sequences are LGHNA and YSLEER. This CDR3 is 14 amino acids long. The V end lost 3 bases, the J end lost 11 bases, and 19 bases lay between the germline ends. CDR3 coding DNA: TGCGCCAGCAGCCACCGAGGCGAGGGCCATGAGGCTTTCTTT. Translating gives CASSHRGEGHEAFF.

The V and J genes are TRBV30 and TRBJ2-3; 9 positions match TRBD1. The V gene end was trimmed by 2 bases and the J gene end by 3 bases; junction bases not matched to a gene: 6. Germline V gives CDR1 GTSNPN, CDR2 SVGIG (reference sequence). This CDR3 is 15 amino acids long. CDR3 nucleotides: TGTGCCTGGAGTCTACAGGGGGCGGTTACAGATACGCAGTATTTT. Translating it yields CAWSLQGAVTDTQYF.

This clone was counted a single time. The CDR3 here is CASSRGRTGYTF. The CDR3 coding sequence is TGTGCCAGCAGCAGGGGGCGTACTGGCTACACCTTC. This chain connects TRBV28 to TRBJ1-2; 8 bases are a match to TRBD1. Germline CDR1 MDHEN, CDR2 SYDVKM. The CDR3 length is 12 residues. The ends lost 6 bases at V and 7 bases at J; junction bases unmatched: 4.